Below are 3 T cell receptor beta chains sequenced from a single sample in a study of cytomegalovirus exposure and HLA in healthy donors. The PCR had 60 Vbeta and 13 Jbeta primers. Some clones are missing from TCRdb's copy, which holds only in-frame ones; the method was immunoSEQ multiplex PCR. The data contain 90,000 to 100,000 clones, around 69% of them singletons. Sequencing was performed on PBMCs. The receptors derive from a woman in her fifties or sixties in good health and CMV-seropositive.

The rearrangement uses TRBV19 and TRBJ1-5, with D maybe TRBD1 (5 bases). Looked up from germline, CDR1 is LNHDA and CDR2 is SQIVND (reference sequence). The CDR3 spans 12 residues. Trimming removed 2 bases at V and 9 bases at J, with 8 bases between. The CDR3 here is CASSINGGPQHF. The CDR3 region has the DNA TGTGCCAGTAGTATAAACGGGGGGCCCCAGCATTTT.

The chain combines TRBV7-3 with TRBJ2-1; 12 nucleotides agree with TRBD2. The CDR3 runs 15 residues. The J segment lost 8 bases and the V segment lost 5 bases, leaving 7 bases of the junction unmatched. The germline gives CDR1 SGHTA, CDR2 FQGTGA. The CDR3 DNA follows: TGTGCCAGCAGCCCCCTAGCGGGAGGGTACCATGAGCAGTTCTTC. Its protein product is CASSPLAGGYHEQFF.

This clone was seen a handful of times. The chain is built from TRBV5-1 and TRBJ2-5; D is unclear. The CDR3 totals 11 residues. V was pared by 3 bases and J by 2 bases, with 2 bases between. Germline V gene data show CDR1 as SGHRS and CDR2 as YFSETQ. CDR3 DNA: TGCGCCAGCAGCTCGCAAGAGACCCAGTACTTC. Protein: CASSSQETQYF.